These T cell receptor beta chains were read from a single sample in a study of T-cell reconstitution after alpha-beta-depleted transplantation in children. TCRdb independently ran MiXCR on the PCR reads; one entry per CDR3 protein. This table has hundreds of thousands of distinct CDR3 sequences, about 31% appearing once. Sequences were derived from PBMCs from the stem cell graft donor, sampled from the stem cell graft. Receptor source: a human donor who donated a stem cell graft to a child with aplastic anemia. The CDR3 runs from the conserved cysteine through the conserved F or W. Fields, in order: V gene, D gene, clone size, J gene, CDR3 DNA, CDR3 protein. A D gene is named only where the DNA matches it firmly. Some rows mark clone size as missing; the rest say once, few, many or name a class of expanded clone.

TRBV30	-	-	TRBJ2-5	TGTGCCTGGAGTGTAGGGCAGAAGGGGACAGAGACCCAGTACTTC	CAWSVGQKGTETQYF
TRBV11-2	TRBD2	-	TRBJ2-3	TGTGCCAGCAGCCCGAGGGCTAGCGGAAGCACAGATACGCAGTATTTT	CASSPRASGSTDTQYF
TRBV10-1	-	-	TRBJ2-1	TGCGCCAGCAGTGAGTTCGTCTACAGTGAGCAGTTCTTC	CASSEFVYSEQFF
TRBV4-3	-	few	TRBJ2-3	TGCGCCAGCAGCCAAGATCTGGGGGCGCCCACCCAGGATACGCAGTATTTT	CASSQDLGAPTQDTQYF
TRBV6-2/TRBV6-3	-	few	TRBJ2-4	TGTGCCAGCAGTTATACGGCAGGGAGGCAAAACATTCAGTACTTC	CASSYTAGRQNIQYF
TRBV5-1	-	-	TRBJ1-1	TGCGCCAGCAGCCGGGGGGGGCTGAACACTGAAGCTTTCTTT	CASSRGGLNTEAFF
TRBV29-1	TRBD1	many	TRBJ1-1	TGCAGCGTCCCCGGCGGGACAGGGGGCTTGAACACTGAAGCTTTCTTT	CSVPGGTGGLNTEAFF
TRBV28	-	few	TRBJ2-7	TGTGCCAGCAGTTTCAAGTTCGGGGCCTCCTACGAGCAGTACTTC	CASSFKFGASYEQYF
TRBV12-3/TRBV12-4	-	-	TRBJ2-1	TGTGCCAGCAGCCCGGGGGCCGAAGGTCTACGGGAGCAGTTCTTC	CASSPGAEGLREQFF
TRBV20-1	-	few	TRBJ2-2	TGCAGTGCTAGGGGAACGGCCACCGGGGAGCTGTTTTTT	CSARGTATGELFF
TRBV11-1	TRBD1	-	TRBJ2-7	TGTGCCAGCAGCTTACGACGGGGACAGATCTACGAGCAGTACTTC	CASSLRRGQIYEQYF
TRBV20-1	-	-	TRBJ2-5	TGCAGTGCCGACAAGGGACTTGCGCAAGAGACCCAGTACTTC	CSADKGLAQETQYF
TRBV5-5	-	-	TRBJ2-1	TGTGCCAGCAGCTTGGAGGGTCTATATGGGGGCAATGAGCAGTTCTTC	CASSLEGLYGGNEQFF
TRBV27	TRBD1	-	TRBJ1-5	TGTGCCAGCAGCCAGTTAACCCGGGACAGGGCCGTAGGTGGCAATCAGCCCCAGCATTTT	CASSQLTRDRAVGGNQPQHF
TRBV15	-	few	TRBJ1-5	TGTGCCACCAGCTGGGGGGGACGAACGGGCAATCAGCCCCAGCATTTT	CATSWGGRTGNQPQHF
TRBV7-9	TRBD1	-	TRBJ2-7	TGTGCCAGCAGCCCGTTCCGGGACAGGGGTCCCGAGCAGTACTTC	CASSPFRDRGPEQYF
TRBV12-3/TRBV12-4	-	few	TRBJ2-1	TGTGCCAGCAGTTTAGGTCCGTCCAATGAGCAGTTCTTC	CASSLGPSNEQFF
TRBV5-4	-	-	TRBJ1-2	TGTGCCAGCAGCCTGGGACCAAAAGGGGGCTACACCTTC	CASSLGPKGGYTF
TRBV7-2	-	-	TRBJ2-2	TGTGCCAGCAGCTTCCTACTAGTGGGCACCGGGGAGCTGTTTTTT	CASSFLLVGTGELFF
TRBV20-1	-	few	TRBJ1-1	TGCAGTGGCGGGAGGGGTCAGGGTAACACTGAAGCTTTCTTT	CSGGRGQGNTEAFF
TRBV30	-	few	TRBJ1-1	TGTGCCTGGAGGGGAGGGAACTCCATGAACACTGAAGCTTTCTTT	CAWRGGNSMNTEAFF
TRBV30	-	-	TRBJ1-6	TGTGCCTGGAGTGTACCCCGACAGGACTATTATAATTCACCCCTCCACTTT	CAWSVPRQDYYNSPLHF
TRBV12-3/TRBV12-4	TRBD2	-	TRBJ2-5	TGTGCCAGCGGGACTAGCGGGACTTCTGAGACCCAGTACTTC	CASGTSGTSETQYF